This T cell receptor (beta chain) originates from a study of identical twins. Study results and caveats: Whereas memory repertoires showed no such difference, abundant cord blood beta clonotypes carried fewer insertions.

As concerns this clonotype: Its antigen remains unidentified.

Each cDNA held unique molecular identifiers, and template switching gave it a universal primer site. TCRdb itself ran the 5' RACE reads through MiXCR, one entry per CDR3 protein. Of 450,000 or so distinct CDR3 sequences listed, 20% to 25% were seen once; the top ten hold roughly 3%. The V segment lost 2 bases and the J segment 8 bases; nucleotides outside the gene matches: 7. The CDR3 runs to 15 residues. Germline CDR1 SGHRS, CDR2 YFSETQ. The same sample was also used in a study of T cells expressing NK-cell markers. That study adds: An anti-gamma-delta TCR antibody restricted sorting to alpha-beta TCR T cells in several experiments. The CD3+CD56-NKG2C+ fraction was also led by these clonotypes in a few donors.

This TCR derives from a woman aged 18-29 years in good health. This chain connects TRBV5-1 to TRBJ2-1, with TRBD2 matching 10 bases. Sequencing was done on a sample of CD4+ T cells sorted from blood. In DNA form, the CDR3 reads TGCGCCAGCAGCTTAGGGGGACTAGCGTACGATGAGCAGTTCTTC. Encoded protein: CASSLGGLAYDEQFF.